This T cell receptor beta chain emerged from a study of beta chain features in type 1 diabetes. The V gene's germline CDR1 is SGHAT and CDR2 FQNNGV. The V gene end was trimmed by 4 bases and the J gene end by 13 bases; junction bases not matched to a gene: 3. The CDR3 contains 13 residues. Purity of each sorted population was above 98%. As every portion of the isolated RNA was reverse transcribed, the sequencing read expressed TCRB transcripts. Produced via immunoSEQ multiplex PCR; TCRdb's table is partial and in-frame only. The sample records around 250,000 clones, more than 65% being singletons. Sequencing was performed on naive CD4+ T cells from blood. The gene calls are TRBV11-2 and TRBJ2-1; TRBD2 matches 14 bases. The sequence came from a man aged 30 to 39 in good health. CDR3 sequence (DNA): TGTGCCAGCAGCTGGGGACTAGCGGGGGTACAGTTCTTC. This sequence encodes CASSWGLAGVQFF.